These T cell receptor beta chains were read from a single sample in a study of human T cells and chemical hapten exposure. TCRdb itself ran the RACE reads through MiXCR, one entry per CDR3 protein. The table shows about 96,000 distinct CDR3 sequences, with 7.5% to 10% occurring only once. The sample consisted of whole blood, taken in connection with sensitization to the hapten diphenylcyclopropenone (DPC). The receptor source for this set is a woman in her thirties or forties with alopecia areata. Some clones in this sample may be carry-over from other donors' samples. CDR3s include the opening cysteine and the closing phenylalanine or tryptophan. The D gene is left open where the match is weak. Some rows mark clone size as missing; the rest say once, few, many or name a class of expanded clone.

DNA	CDR3	size	D	V	J
TGTGCCAGCAGTTTGGGAGCCGGGGCCAACGTCCTGACTTTC	CASSLGAGANVLTF	few	-	TRBV28	TRBJ2-6
TGTGCCAGCAGTAAGGTCTTCGGGGAGCTGTTTTTT	CASSKVFGELFF	many	-	TRBV6-5	TRBJ2-2
TGTGCCAGCAGCCGACTAGCGGGTTTCTCTGGGGCCAACGTCCTGACTTTC	CASSRLAGFSGANVLTF	few	TRBD2	TRBV28	TRBJ2-6
TGCGCCAGCAGCCTAACAGTAGCGGGAGGGCCAGATACGCAGTATTTT	CASSLTVAGGPDTQYF	many	TRBD2	TRBV4-3	TRBJ2-3
TGTGCCAGCAGTTACTTACAGGGGGGCGAGCAATACTTC	CASSYLQGGEQYF	-	TRBD1	TRBV6-5	TRBJ2-7
TGCAGCGTCGGCCGTGGACAGGAAGCTTTCTTT	CSVGRGQEAFF	-	-	TRBV29-1	TRBJ1-1
TGTGCCAGCAGTTCAGCTACAGTGCCCTCCTACAATGAGCAGCTCTTC	CASSSATVPSYNEQLF	-	-	TRBV28	TRBJ2-1
TGTGCCAGCAGTTTAAGGGGCTTATACGATGAAAAACTGTTTTTT	CASSLRGLYDEKLFF	-	-	TRBV27	TRBJ1-4
TGCGCCAGCAGCCAAGATCGGAGGGACAATGAGCAGTTCTTC	CASSQDRRDNEQFF	many	-	TRBV4-1	TRBJ2-1
TGCGCCAGCAAACCAGCCGACACCGGGGAGCTGTTTTTT	CASKPADTGELFF	-	-	TRBV10-2	TRBJ2-2
TGTGCCAGCAGTTATTCGACTAGCCGACGGAAGTACTTC	CASSYSTSRRKYF	many	TRBD2	TRBV6-5	TRBJ2-7
TGTGCCAGCAGTTACCCCCCTGGGGGGGCACCCTACGAGCAGTACTTC	CASSYPPGGAPYEQYF	-	-	TRBV6-6	TRBJ2-7
TGTGCCAGTGCACGGGAGGTCAATGAGCAGTTCTTC	CASAREVNEQFF	many	TRBD2	TRBV7-3	TRBJ2-1
TGCGCCAGCAGCTTGGGCGGGACAGAGGCTAATGAAAAACTGTTTTTT	CASSLGGTEANEKLFF	many	TRBD1	TRBV5-1	TRBJ1-4
TGCGCCAGCAGCTTGGCCCCAGGCGGAGGGGGCGCGAAGGCTTTCTTT	CASSLAPGGGGAKAFF	few	TRBD1	TRBV5-1	TRBJ1-1
TGTGCCAGCATGTCGTTTTGGGGGGCTAGGAGCAATCAGCCCCAGCATTTT	CASMSFWGARSNQPQHF	many	-	TRBV6-5	TRBJ1-5
TGTGCCAGCAGTTTCCCCAGCGGGGGAGCCAGGGGCTCCTACAATGAGCAGTTCTTC	CASSFPSGGARGSYNEQFF	few	TRBD2	TRBV27	TRBJ2-1
TGTGCCAGCAGTAGGGCGGGGTTCTACGAGCAGTACTTC	CASSRAGFYEQYF	few	-	TRBV28	TRBJ2-7
TGTGCCAGCTTAGAGGCGGATACGCAGTATTTT	CASLEADTQYF	few	-	TRBV2	TRBJ2-3
TGTGCCAGCAGCACATCAAGGCTAGCGGGTTACGAGCAGTACTTC	CASSTSRLAGYEQYF	-	TRBD2	TRBV7-2	TRBJ2-7
TGTGCCACCAGTGACGTCTCAGATGAGCAGTACTTC	CATSDVSDEQYF	few	-	TRBV24-1	TRBJ2-7
TGTGCCAGCAGCCCTACCCCTGGCACAGATACGCAGTATTTT	CASSPTPGTDTQYF	few	-	TRBV3-1	TRBJ2-3
TGTGCCAGCAACAGAAGCAATCAGCCCCAGCATTTT	CASNRSNQPQHF	-	-	TRBV28	TRBJ1-5
TGTGCCAGCAGTTACCAGCCAGGGGGCTTGGACGAGCAGTACTTC	CASSYQPGGLDEQYF	few	TRBD1	TRBV6-5	TRBJ2-7
TGTGCCAGCAGTATCGGGACAGCTGTTTTCGAGCAGTACTTC	CASSIGTAVFEQYF	few	TRBD1	TRBV6-1	TRBJ2-7
TGTGCCACGTCCGTCGGGACAGCCACCGAAAAACTGTTTTTT	CATSVGTATEKLFF	many	TRBD1	TRBV6-2/TRBV6-3	TRBJ1-4
TGCAGTGCCCAACGGACTAGCGGGAGTATCCCCCACGGGGAGCTGTTTTTT	CSAQRTSGSIPHGELFF	few	TRBD2	TRBV20-1	TRBJ2-2
TGTGCCAGCAGTCCAGGAGGGGGGAGGGAACTGTTTTTT	CASSPGGGRELFF	few	-	TRBV12-3/TRBV12-4	TRBJ1-4